The source of this T cell receptor beta chain is a study of shared T cell receptors in the human thymus. Trimming pared 4 bases from V and 6 bases from J, leaving 19 bases between. CDR3 length equals 16 residues. Germline V CDR1 and CDR2: MNHNS, SASEGT. This clone was seen a few times. The repertoire was sequenced with immunoSEQ multiplex PCR; TCRdb's copy has only in-frame clones and lacks some. The table shows just under 550,000 clones, with around three quarters occurring only once. The data also belong to a second study, concerning human thymus T cells. That work states: From resections taken during corrective heart surgery, the thymus tissue was obtained.

The chain carries TRBV6-1 and TRBJ2-1; possibly TRBD2 for D (5 bases). This sequence was found in a boy under three years old with a congenital heart defect. Material for sequencing was thymocytes. CDR3 loop: CASSGEGSRECNEQFF. The CDR3, as DNA: TGTGCCAGCAGTGGAGAGGGATCCCGCGAATGCAATGAGCAGTTCTTC.